The T cell receptor (beta chain) described here comes from a study of blood T cell repertoires in COVID-19. The data were produced by immunoSEQ multiplex PCR, yet TCRdb's version contains in-frame clones alone and is incomplete. The sample lists over 250,000 clones, roughly 87% occurring once. This CDR3 comprises 14 residues. V was cut by 3 bases and J by 1 base, with 10 bases left in between. Germline V gene data show CDR1 as SGHDT and CDR2 as YYEEEE. Sequencing was carried out using peripheral blood. The chain carries TRBV5-6 and TRBJ1-1; the D gene is possibly TRBD1 (5 bases). This sequence was found in a woman in her 30s with acute or convalescent COVID-19. CDR3 loop: CASSWGPPNTEAFF. CDR3 DNA sequence: TGTGCCAGCAGCTGGGGCCCACCGAACACTGAAGCTTTCTTT.